The 27 T cell receptor beta chains below were found in one sample sequenced in a study of T cells expressing NK-cell markers. TCRdb reprocessed the 5' RACE reads and stores each CDR3 protein as one record, lacking DNA. The sample includes 150,000 or so distinct CDR3 sequences. Material for sequencing was blood T cells: a sorted CD56 or NKG2C T cell subset, CD4+ or CD8+ T cells, or bulk PBMC T cells (not recorded which). All receptors come from a woman aged 18 to 75 in good health.

The chain has TRBV7-9 and TRBJ2-7; TCRdb reports TRBD2, a call that lacks DNA to check it against. Germline assignment: CDR1 SEHNR and CDR2 FQNEAQ (reference sequence). The CDR3 extends over 14 amino acids. This chain's CDR3 is CASSRTSGEYEQYF.

The V and J genes are TRBV9 and TRBJ2-5. CDR3 length: 14 residues. Germline V gene lookup returns CDR1 SGDLS and CDR2 YYNGEE. The CDR3 sequence: CASSVGTVQETQYF.

This chain links TRBV2 with TRBJ2-2; TCRdb outputs TRBD2, but without DNA this stays unchecked. Germline CDR1 and CDR2: SNHLY and FYNNEI. The CDR3 extends over 17 amino acids. CDR3 region: CASSANTLERSPGELFF.

The rearrangement links TRBV4-1 to TRBJ2-5. CDR1 and CDR2 (germline): MGHRA, YSYEKL. The CDR3 length is 13 residues. The chain's CDR3 is CASSRGGQETQYF.

This chain joins TRBV20-1 and TRBJ2-1. Germline V CDR1 and CDR2: DFQATT, SNEGSKA (reference sequence). The CDR3 is 13 amino acids. The CDR3 spells CSASWGSYNEQFF.

The genes are TRBV6-1 and TRBJ2-1; the TRBD2 assignment by TCRdb is unverifiable without DNA. The CDR3 is made up of 15 amino acids. CDR1 is MNHNS and CDR2 is SASEGT in the germline V gene. CDR3 sequence: CASSVRAYGVNEQFF.

The chain recombines TRBV14 with TRBJ2-1. Germline V lookup: CDR1 SGHDN, CDR2 FVKESK. The CDR3 is made up of 15 amino acids. CDR3 amino acids: CASSQAGTTYNEQFF. The complete variable domain, with remaining parts taken from reference TRBV14 and TRBJ2-1, reads EAGVTQFPSHSVIEKGQTVTLRCDPISGHDNLYWYRRVMGKEIKFLLHFVKESKQDESGMPNNRFLAERTGGTYSTLKVQPAELEDSGVYFCASSQAGTTYNEQFFGPGTRLTVL.

The CDR3 loop is CASSLRTGSYNEQFF. V and J are TRBV9 and TRBJ2-1. Germline V gives CDR1 SGDLS, CDR2 YYNGEE. The CDR3 totals 15 residues.

The chain recombines TRBV25-1 with TRBJ2-1; TCRdb outputs TRBD2, but without DNA this stays unchecked. Germline CDR1 MGHDK, CDR2 SYGVNS. The CDR3 runs to 14 residues. CDR3 protein: CATRTSGSWNEQFF.

The chain links TRBV9 to TRBJ1-1; the D gene TCRdb calls, TRBD1, cannot be checked with no DNA. CDR1 and CDR2 from the germline V gene are SGDLS and YYNGEE. The CDR3 consists of 16 residues. The CDR3 here is CASSPRQGSVNTEAFF.

The genes are TRBV5-1 and TRBJ2-1. Germline assignment: CDR1 SGHRS and CDR2 YFSETQ. The CDR3 sequence is 16 residues long. CDR3 residues: CASSLMSGSSYNEQFF.

V is TRBV20-1 and J is TRBJ2-1; TCRdb proposes TRBD1, but this gene call is untestable without DNA. The CDR3 has 14 residues. Germline V gene sequence: CDR1 DFQATT, CDR2 SNEGSKA (reference sequence). The CDR3 loop reads CSANPGQGNNEQFF.

The CDR3: CASSQRTAGGGYTF. V gene TRBV3-1 combines with J gene TRBJ1-2; no DNA is available, so the TRBD1 call from TCRdb remains unchecked. Germline CDR1 LGHDT, CDR2 YNNKEL (reference sequence). The CDR3 has 14 amino acids.

This sequence joins TRBV2 and TRBJ1-1. This CDR3 contains 15 residues. Per germline, CDR1 SNHLY and CDR2 FYNNEI. CDR3 in amino acids: CASSGTGVMNTEAFF.

CDR3 loop: CASSSPGTGGVAKYF. The chain is built from TRBV7-6 and TRBJ2-7; TCRdb indicates TRBD1, and absent DNA this call remains unverified. The CDR3 contains 15 residues. Germline CDR1 is SGHVS and CDR2 is FNYEAQ.

The rearrangement joins TRBV5-1 to TRBJ2-3. This CDR3 comprises 13 residues. From germline, CDR1 is SGHRS and CDR2 YFSETQ. This CDR3 reads CASSWGNADTQYF.

The V call is TRBV10-3, the J call TRBJ2-1. CDR3 length: 15 residues. Germline-derived CDR1 and CDR2 are ENHRY and SYGVKD. The CDR3 is CAISESEVIDNEQFF.

The chain links TRBV5-1 to TRBJ2-7; TCRdb picks TRBD1, but there is no DNA to check that call. The CDR3 has 14 amino acids. Looked up from germline, CDR1 is SGHRS and CDR2 is YFSETQ. This chain's CDR3 is CASSARQGAVEQYF.

The rearrangement links TRBV5-1 to TRBJ2-1; TCRdb outputs TRBD1, but without DNA this stays unchecked. The CDR3 has 15 residues. From germline, CDR1 is SGHRS and CDR2 YFSETQ. The chain's CDR3 is CASSPPRSTYNEQFF.

The chain carries TRBV5-1 and TRBJ2-1; TCRdb calls TRBD2, which cannot be checked without DNA. Germline CDR1 and CDR2: SGHRS and YFSETQ. The CDR3 extends over 15 amino acids. The CDR3 loop is CASTREGSTYNEQFF. Together with reference TRBV5-1 and TRBJ2-1, the CDR3 gives the full variable domain: KAGVTQTPRYLIKTRGQQVTLSCSPISGHRSVSWYQQTPGQGLQFLFEYFSETQRNKGNFPGRFSGRQFSNSRSEMNVSTLELGDSALYLCASTREGSTYNEQFFGPGTRLTVL.

The chain recombines TRBV12-3 or TRBV12-4 with TRBJ2-2. The CDR3 contains 15 residues. CDR3 sequence: CASSFASLPSGELFF.

This chain links TRBV5-1 with TRBJ1-1; there is no DNA to check the TCRdb D call of TRBD1. Germline V gives CDR1 SGHRS, CDR2 YFSETQ. This CDR3 has 16 residues. CDR3 sequence reads: CASSQGTGALNTEAFF.

This chain links TRBV12-3 or TRBV12-4 with TRBJ2-5. The CDR3 length is 13 residues. CDR3 residues: CASSLRAKETQYF.

CDR3 sequence reads: CASSQGFANRYNEQFF. The gene calls are TRBV4-1 and TRBJ2-1. Germline V lookup: CDR1 MGHRA, CDR2 YSYEKL. The CDR3 spans 16 residues.

V and J are TRBV5-1 and TRBJ1-1. This CDR3 is built from 15 residues. Germline-derived CDR1 and CDR2 are SGHRS and YFSETQ. CDR3 region: CASSSDTVGNTEAFF.

The chain carries TRBV19 and TRBJ2-2; TCRdb returns TRBD1, unconfirmable since there is no DNA. CDR3 size: 15 residues. Germline V gene data show CDR1 as LNHDA and CDR2 as SQIVND (reference sequence). CDR3 residues: CASSARQANTGELFF.

The genes are TRBV29-1 and TRBJ2-1. CDR1 and CDR2 (germline): SQVTM, ANQGSEA. The CDR3 is 12 amino acids. CDR3 loop: CSVVGRDNEQFF.